These 8 T cell receptor beta chains came from one sample sequenced in a study of vaccination and CD4 T cells after COVID-19. Described treatment: approximately nine-day PBMC culture with coronavirus spike peptide pools or control peptides (ViraFEST assay). Once obtained from cultured CD4+ T cells, the DNA was sequenced using the Oncomine TCR Beta short-read assay. MiXCR was run by TCRdb on the PCR reads, yielding one entry per CDR3 protein. In the table there are 13,000 to 15,000 distinct CDR3 sequences, 43% of which are singletons. Their antigens remain unidentified. The sequencing input was CD4+ T cells from blood, cultured in vitro. The receptors come from a human donor who had recovered from COVID-19.

The chain has TRBV5-5 and TRBJ2-5; TRBD2 agrees at 13 bases. The CDR3 contains 17 residues. Germline trimming cut 4 bases from V and 4 bases from J; bases unmatched to any gene: 10. In germline, CDR1 is SGHKS, CDR2 YYEKEE (reference sequence). CDR3 in amino acids: CASSQIRTSGGGETQYF. The CDR3 DNA sequence: TGTGCCAGCAGCCAAATCAGGACTAGCGGGGGCGGAGAGACCCAGTACTTC.

The chain carries TRBV10-2 and TRBJ1-2, with D unclear. V lost 3 bases and J 2 bases, leaving 7 bases between the germline ends. This CDR3 has 13 amino acids. CDR1 and CDR2 from the germline V gene are WSHSY and SAAADI. The CDR3 DNA follows: TGCGCCAGCAGTGACAGGACCAACTATGGCTACACCTTC. Its translation is CASSDRTNYGYTF.

The rearrangement joins TRBV12-3 or TRBV12-4 to TRBJ1-1; D unresolved. CDR3 length equals 12 residues. Trimming stripped 4 bases from V and 11 bases from J, with 14 bases between. CDR3 bases: TGTGCCAGCAGTTCGGCGGGTCGAACGGCTTTCTTT. This translates into CASSSAGRTAFF.

This clonotype was recorded a few times. This rearrangement joins TRBV27 to TRBJ1-6, with TRBD1 matching 7 bases. Germline lookup yields CDR1 MNHEY and CDR2 SMNVEV (reference sequence). The CDR3 has 17 amino acids. The J segment lost 3 bases and the V segment lost 3 bases, leaving 8 bases of the junction unmatched. CDR3 sequence (DNA): TGTGCCAGCAGTTTCGATTCGACAGGGCGCTATAATTCACCCCTCCACTTT. This gives the protein CASSFDSTGRYNSPLHF.

This clonotype was detected only a few times. V usage is TRBV6-5 and J usage is TRBJ1-2, with 11 bases identical to TRBD1. The germline V gene encodes CDR1 MNHEY and CDR2 SVGAGI. The CDR3 loop spans 16 amino acids. V shed 0 bases, J shed 5 bases, and the junction held 5 bases outside the gene matches. The CDR3 loop reads CASSYSRTGGGYGYTF. The CDR3 DNA follows: TGTGCCAGCAGTTACTCACGGACAGGGGGCGGATATGGCTACACCTTC.

This clonotype was observed a few times. CDR3 loop: CSARAQGIGYTF. The CDR3 DNA reads as TGCAGTGCTAGAGCCCAGGGAATTGGCTACACCTTC. The V gene is TRBV20-1, the J gene TRBJ1-2, with TRBD1 as a possible D gene (5 bases). V was pared by 1 base and J by 7 bases, with 10 bases between. The length of the CDR3 is 12 residues. Germline V gene lookup returns CDR1 DFQATT and CDR2 SNEGSKA (reference sequence).

J is TRBJ1-2 and V is TRBV11-2; D is undetermined. V gave up 5 bases and J gave up 4 bases, with 11 bases separating them. Germline CDR1 SGHAT, CDR2 FQNNGV. The CDR3 spans 13 residues. CDR3 region: CASSPLRVYGYTF. The CDR3 coding sequence is TGTGCCAGCAGCCCGTTGAGGGTCTATGGCTACACCTTC.

The chain uses TRBV2 and TRBJ2-3, with TRBD1 matching over 7 bases. The CDR3 runs to 15 residues. V lost 4 bases and J lost 1; bases outside the gene matches: 5. Germline CDR1 is SNHLY and CDR2 is FYNNEI. The CDR3 loop reads CASSVRGQGTDTQYF. The CDR3 DNA reads as TGTGCCAGCAGTGTAAGGGGGCAGGGCACAGATACGCAGTATTTT. The variable domain in full, completed from reference TRBV2 and TRBJ2-3, reads EPEVTQTPSHQVTQMGQEVILRCVPISNHLYFYWYRQILGQKVEFLVSFYNNEISEKSEIFDDQFSVERPDGSNFTLKIRSTKLEDSAMYFCASSVRGQGTDTQYFGPGTRLTVL.